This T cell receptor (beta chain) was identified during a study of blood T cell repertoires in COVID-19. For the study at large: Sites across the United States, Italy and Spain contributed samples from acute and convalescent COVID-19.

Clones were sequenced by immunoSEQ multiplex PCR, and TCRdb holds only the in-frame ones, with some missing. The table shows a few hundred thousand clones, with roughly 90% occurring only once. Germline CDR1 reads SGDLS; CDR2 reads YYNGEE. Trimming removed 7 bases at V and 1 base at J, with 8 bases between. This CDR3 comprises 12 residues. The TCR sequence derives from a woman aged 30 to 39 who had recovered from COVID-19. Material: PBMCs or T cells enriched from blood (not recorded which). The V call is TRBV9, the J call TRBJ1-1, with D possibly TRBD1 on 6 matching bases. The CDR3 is CASGTSNTEAFF. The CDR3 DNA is TGTGCCAGCGGGACATCGAACACTGAAGCTTTCTTT.